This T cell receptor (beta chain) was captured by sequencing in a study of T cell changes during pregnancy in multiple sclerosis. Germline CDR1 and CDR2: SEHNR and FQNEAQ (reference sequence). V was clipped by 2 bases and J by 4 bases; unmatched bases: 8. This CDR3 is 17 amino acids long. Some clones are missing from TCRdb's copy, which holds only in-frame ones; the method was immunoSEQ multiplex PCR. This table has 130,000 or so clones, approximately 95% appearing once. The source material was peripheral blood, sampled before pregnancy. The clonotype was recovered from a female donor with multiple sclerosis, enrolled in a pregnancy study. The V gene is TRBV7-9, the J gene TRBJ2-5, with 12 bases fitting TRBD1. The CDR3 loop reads CASSLPRDRGRPETQYF. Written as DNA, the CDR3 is TGTGCCAGCAGCTTACCCCGGGACAGGGGGCGCCCAGAGACCCAGTACTTC.